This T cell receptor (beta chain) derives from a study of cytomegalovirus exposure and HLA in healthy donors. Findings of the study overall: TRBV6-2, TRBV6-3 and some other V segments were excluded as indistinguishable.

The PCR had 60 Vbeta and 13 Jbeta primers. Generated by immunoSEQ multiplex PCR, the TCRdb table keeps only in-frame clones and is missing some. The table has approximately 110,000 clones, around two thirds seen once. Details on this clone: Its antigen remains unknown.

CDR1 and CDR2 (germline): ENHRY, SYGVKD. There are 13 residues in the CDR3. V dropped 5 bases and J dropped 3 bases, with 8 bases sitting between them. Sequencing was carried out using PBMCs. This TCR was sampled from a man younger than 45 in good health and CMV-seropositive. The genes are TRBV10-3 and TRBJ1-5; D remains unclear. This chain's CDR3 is CAISPGTNQPQHF. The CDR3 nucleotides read TGTGCCATCAGTCCAGGTACCAATCAGCCCCAGCATTTT.